These T cell receptor beta chains were read from a single sample in a study of cytotoxic CD8 clonotypes in ibrutinib-treated CLL. Generated by immunoSEQ multiplex PCR, the TCRdb table keeps only in-frame clones and is missing some. The table includes roughly 170,000 clones, roughly four fifths detected once. Sequencing was performed on PBMCs, taken after 24 months of ibrutinib treatment. These receptor sequences come from a human donor with chronic lymphocytic leukemia. CDR3s leave out the opening cysteine and the closing phenylalanine or tryptophan. Clone size is stated in some rows and not others, as once, few, many or a class when expanded.

clone_size j_call v_call cdr3_aa
. TRBJ2-5 TRBV9 ASSVGGGTKETQY
. TRBJ2-3 TRBV18 ASSLRGLAGITDTQY
. TRBJ1-2 TRBV27 ASSQARGYGYT
. TRBJ2-1 TRBV29-1 SVGGRDGPYNEQF
. TRBJ2-4 TRBV27 ASSSSGSFNIQY
once TRBJ1-4 TRBV29-1 SVQEREGEKLF
. TRBJ2-1 TRBV4-3 ASSQVWGRAYNEQF
. TRBJ2-1 TRBV19 ASRRPSGANNEQF
. TRBJ2-1 TRBV6-4 ASSGRKAETYNEQF
. TRBJ2-7 TRBV5-1 ASSLRLAGGHYEQY
few TRBJ2-1 TRBV2 ASSPSGTVYNEQF
once TRBJ2-7 TRBV20-1 SAAPQEQY
. TRBJ1-4 TRBV28 ASTLQGAAGKLF
few TRBJ1-5 TRBV2 ASRRDRGNQPQH
once TRBJ2-2 TRBV12-5 ASGSQTGGRTGELF
. TRBJ1-2 TRBV28 ASSFADGYT
. TRBJ2-2 TRBV29-1 SAKLAGLPSNTGELF
. TRBJ2-1 TRBV28 ASSLFGTGANEQF
. TRBJ2-7 TRBV7-3 ASSLAGQPSYEQY
. TRBJ2-3 TRBV11-2 ASSFPGSQGDTQY
. TRBJ1-3 TRBV4-3 ASSHSLNRVTGNTIY
. TRBJ1-5 TRBV21-1 ASSKGGGTRNQPQH
. TRBJ2-2 TRBV7-3 ASSLQGAGTGELF
. TRBJ1-1 TRBV29-1 SVEAPSGMNTEAF
. TRBJ2-7 TRBV6-5 ASSLRDRRYEQY
. TRBJ1-6 TRBV5-1 ASSLGAAGKGNSPLH
. TRBJ1-2 TRBV6-6 ASTHPGPYGYT
. TRBJ2-3 TRBV27 ASSRWPGQGARDTQY
. TRBJ2-6 TRBV11-1 ASSLELRSGANVLT
few TRBJ1-5 TRBV30 AWSVGYQPQH
. TRBJ2-3 TRBV29-1 SVEQRTLGHTQY
. TRBJ1-5 TRBV4-3 ASSPVGNQPQH
. TRBJ2-1 TRBV18 ASSPGRDSRNEQF
. TRBJ1-2 TRBV5-4 ASSPSGTGALRLYGYT
. TRBJ1-5 TRBV5-1 ASSLSGGYGQPQH
. TRBJ1-2 TRBV7-9 ASSSKAGTPSGGYT
. TRBJ1-3 TRBV18 ASSGGHIPSGNTIY
. TRBJ2-3 TRBV5-4 ASSLDMRSDTQY
. TRBJ1-2 TRBV27 ASSFATFLGRDYGYT
. TRBJ1-2 TRBV7-9 ASPGGTYGYT
. TRBJ1-1 TRBV27 ASRGSWDTEAF
. TRBJ2-7 TRBV28 ASTSGRYEQY
. TRBJ2-1 TRBV6-1 ASSEFGVSYNEQF
few TRBJ2-2 TRBV6-5 ASSRPGSGELF
once TRBJ2-7 TRBV7-7 ASSPEFGSREQY
. TRBJ2-1 TRBV5-6 ASSSLADAL
. TRBJ1-2 TRBV7-2 ASSFDYYGYT
. TRBJ1-6 TRBV7-8 ASSDTGEVGSPLH
. TRBJ1-2 TRBV7-9 ASSSGTGWYGYT
. TRBJ2-2 TRBV19 ASSRSGTSVTGELF
. TRBJ2-7 TRBV18 ASHPGTGLTEQY
. TRBJ2-1 TRBV11-2 ASSSAALSSYNEQF
. TRBJ1-1 TRBV7-2 ASSPPGAKNTEAF
. TRBJ1-6 TRBV7-9 ASSLGTGNSPLH
. TRBJ1-5 TRBV27 ASSLLGGGVNQPQH
. TRBJ1-4 TRBV18 ASSHVTNEKLF
. TRBJ1-4 TRBV6-5 ASNRDRGEKLF